Listed below are T cell receptor beta chains from one sample, sequenced in a study of cytomegalovirus exposure and HLA in healthy donors. Sequencing was performed with immunoSEQ multiplex PCR; in TCRdb, only in-frame clones are kept and a portion is missing. The sample has 90,000 to 150,000 clones, more than 60% seen once. The sample was PBMCs. These receptors all stem from a woman aged 40 to 50 in good health and CMV-seronegative. Each CDR3 is given with its conserved first and last residue. The order of the fields is V gene, D gene, J gene, clone size, CDR3 DNA, CDR3 protein. D genes are given only for firm matches. The listing skips clone size in some rows; elsewhere it reads once, few, many or a size class.

>TRBV2|NA|TRBJ2-4|NA
TGTGCCAGCGCTCTCGGGGGGCTGGGAAACATTCAGTACTTC
CASALGGLGNIQYF
>TRBV11-3|TRBD1|TRBJ2-7|NA
TGTGCCAGCAGCTCAACTACGGGACAGGGCCGGGACGAGCAGTACTTC
CASSSTTGQGRDEQYF
>TRBV5-8|NA|TRBJ2-7|NA
TGTGCCAGCAGCGCCGTCGCGACAGATAGCTCCTACGAGCAGTACTTC
CASSAVATDSSYEQYF
>TRBV6-5|TRBD1|TRBJ2-1|NA
TGTGCCAGCAGCCGGACAGGGGGTTACAATGAGCAGTTCTTC
CASSRTGGYNEQFF
>TRBV5-1|TRBD2|TRBJ2-1|NA
TGCGCCAGCAGCACCTTAGCGGGAGGGAGGAATGAGCAGTTCTTC
CASSTLAGGRNEQFF
>TRBV5-4|TRBD2|TRBJ2-3|NA
TGTGCCAGCAGGGGACTAGCGGGAGTTACAGATACGCAGTATTTT
CASRGLAGVTDTQYF
>TRBV7-2|NA|TRBJ2-5|NA
TGTGCCAGCAACCTGGGACTGGGGGAGACCCAGTACTTC
CASNLGLGETQYF
>TRBV28|TRBD1|TRBJ2-7|few
TGTGCCAGCAGTTGGGGACAGGGGTGGTACGAGCAGTACTTC
CASSWGQGWYEQYF
>TRBV4-2|TRBD1|TRBJ2-7|NA
TGTGCCAGCAGCTACTCCGTGGGACAGGGCTACGAGCAGTACTTC
CASSYSVGQGYEQYF
>TRBV7-8|NA|TRBJ2-3|NA
TGTGCCAGCAGCCGCACCACGGACAGCAGTTTCACAGATACGCAGTATTTT
CASSRTTDSSFTDTQYF
>TRBV7-9|NA|TRBJ2-7|NA
TGTGCCAGCAGCTCTTCGGTCTTCTACGAGCAGTACTTC
CASSSSVFYEQYF
>TRBV4-2|NA|TRBJ1-2|few
TGTGCCGCCCAGGGAGGTAACTATGGCTACACCTTC
CAAQGGNYGYTF
>TRBV2|NA|TRBJ2-3|NA
TGTGCCAGCAGCAGACTCCACGCAGATACGCAGTATTTT
CASSRLHADTQYF
>TRBV19|NA|TRBJ1-1|NA
TGTGCCAGTAGTACCGGACAGCCTAACACTGAAGCTTTCTTT
CASSTGQPNTEAFF
>TRBV13|NA|TRBJ1-2|NA
TGTGCCACCCGCCCCGGGAAGGGGTCCAGGGGCCGCTATGGCTACACCTTC
CATRPGKGSRGRYGYTF
>TRBV28|NA|TRBJ1-2|NA
TGTGCCAGCTTCGGGGGGTATGGCTACACCTTC
CASFGGYGYTF
>TRBV7-8|TRBD2|TRBJ2-5|NA
TGTGCCAGCAGCTTTAGCGGGCCGACCCTCACGTGGGAGCAGTACTTC
CASSFSGPTLTWEQYF
>TRBV19|NA|TRBJ1-1|NA
TGTGCCAGTAGTATTGCGACAGAGAGAAGGGCTTTCTTT
CASSIATERRAFF
>TRBV28|TRBD1|TRBJ1-2|NA
TGTGCCAGCAGTACAGGGGGACGGCTAATTAGTTATGGCTACACCTTC
CASSTGGRLISYGYTF
>TRBV5-1|TRBD1|TRBJ2-7|NA
TGCGCCAGCGGCCAAGGGACAGGGTATCACGAGCAGTACTTC
CASGQGTGYHEQYF
>TRBV18|NA|TRBJ2-7|NA
TGTGCCAGCTCACCTACTAGAGCCTACGAGCAGTACTTC
CASSPTRAYEQYF
>TRBV7-9|TRBD2|TRBJ2-3|NA
TGTGCCAGCATCTGGGACTATAGGACAGATACGCAGTATTTT
CASIWDYRTDTQYF
>TRBV7-9|TRBD1|TRBJ2-7|NA
TGTGCCAGCAGGCCAACAGGGGGCACGGGCTACGAGCAGTACTTC
CASRPTGGTGYEQYF
>TRBV6-1|NA|TRBJ1-2|NA
TGTGCCAGCAGTGAACAGACAGCAGCTAACTATGGCTACACCTTC
CASSEQTAANYGYTF
>TRBV30|TRBD1|TRBJ1-4|few
TGTGCCTGGAGTCCGCGGACAGGGAGGGAGACTGAAAAACTGTTTTTT
CAWSPRTGRETEKLFF
>TRBV6-1|NA|TRBJ1-5|few
TGTGCCAGCATTTGGACGGGGGGGAGTAATCAGCCCCAGCATTTT
CASIWTGGSNQPQHF
>TRBV19|NA|TRBJ2-1|NA
TGTGCCAGTAGTTCCCGGGGGAGGGGGAATGACAATGAGCAGTTCTTC
CASSSRGRGNDNEQFF
>TRBV7-9|NA|TRBJ2-2|NA
TGTGCCAGCAGCTCGGGAGTTGGCACCGGGGAGCTGTTTTTT
CASSSGVGTGELFF
>TRBV28|NA|TRBJ1-3|NA
TGTGCCAGCAGTTTTACGAGCTCTGGAAACACCATATATTTT
CASSFTSSGNTIYF
>TRBV7-2|TRBD1|TRBJ1-2|NA
TGTGCCAGCAGCGCGGGACAGGGGGCGCCGCGGCCCAGGCATGGCTACACCTTC
CASSAGQGAPRPRHGYTF
>TRBV13|TRBD2|TRBJ2-2|NA
TGTGCCAGCCGTCCAGGGCGGGAGGGCGCCGGGGAGCTGTTTTTT
CASRPGREGAGELFF
>TRBV5-5|TRBD2|TRBJ2-5|NA
TGTGCCAGCAGCTTGTTAGCGGGGGGGCACGAGACCCAGTACTTC
CASSLLAGGHETQYF
>TRBV6-5|NA|TRBJ2-2|NA
TGTGCCAGCAGTTTTCAACTGAACACCGGGGAGCTGTTTTTT
CASSFQLNTGELFF
>TRBV2|NA|TRBJ2-4|few
TGTGCCAGCAGTGCCCGTGGGGGCGGGCTATTTGGATCCTTC
CASSARGGGLFGSF
>TRBV6-5|NA|TRBJ1-1|NA
TGTGCCAGCAGTTACTGGGGAGGGGATACTGAAGCTTTCTTT
CASSYWGGDTEAFF
>TRBV30|NA|TRBJ2-3|NA
TGTGCCTGGGAGTTCACAGATACGCAGTATTTT
CAWEFTDTQYF
>TRBV7-2|NA|TRBJ1-2|NA
TGTGCCAGCAGCTTAGCGGGGGCGCTGGGCTACACCTTC
CASSLAGALGYTF
>TRBV6-5|NA|TRBJ2-5|NA
TGTGCCAGCAGCGAGCTAGGACAAGGTGGGGAGACCCAGTACTTC
CASSELGQGGETQYF
>TRBV5-1|NA|TRBJ2-5|NA
TGCGCCAGCAGCTTGGAGGGCCTAGCTCGAGGTGAGACCCAGTACTTC
CASSLEGLARGETQYF
>TRBV15|NA|TRBJ2-7|NA
TGTGCCACCAGCAGAGATCGCGACGGACTTACCTACGAGCAGTACTTC
CATSRDRDGLTYEQYF
>TRBV19|TRBD2|TRBJ2-2|NA
TGTGCCAGCACCAGACTAGCGGGATCGTACACCGGGGAGCTGTTTTTT
CASTRLAGSYTGELFF
>TRBV4-1|NA|TRBJ2-1|NA
TGCGCCAGCAGCCGGTTAGCTGGGGAGCAGTTCTTC
CASSRLAGEQFF
>TRBV6-5|NA|TRBJ2-5|NA
TGTGCCAGCCGGACAGACGGAGGAGAGACCCAGTACTTC
CASRTDGGETQYF
>TRBV18|NA|TRBJ1-3|once
TGTGCCAGCTCACCAAGGAGCTTTGAAGCTGGAAACACCATATATTTT
CASSPRSFEAGNTIYF
>TRBV5-4|NA|TRBJ1-6|NA
TGTGCCACACGCGCTACCAGGGATAATTCACCCCTCCACTTT
CATRATRDNSPLHF
>TRBV28|TRBD1|TRBJ2-1|NA
TGTGCCAGCGACCGGGACAGGGGTGGACCGGTGCAGTTCTTC
CASDRDRGGPVQFF
>TRBV4-3|NA|TRBJ1-3|few
TGCGCCAGCAGCCAAGATGCAGGAACCACTGGAAACACCATATATTTT
CASSQDAGTTGNTIYF
>TRBV5-1|TRBD1|TRBJ1-4|NA
TGCGCCAGCAGCTTGGGACAGGGGCCGGGAAAACTGTTTTTT
CASSLGQGPGKLFF
>TRBV18|TRBD1|TRBJ1-1|NA
TGTGCCAGCTCACCGACAGGGGTGAACACTGAAGCTTTCTTT
CASSPTGVNTEAFF
>TRBV27|TRBD1|TRBJ1-2|NA
TGTGCCAGCAGCCTGACAGGGACCGGCGGCTACACCTTC
CASSLTGTGGYTF